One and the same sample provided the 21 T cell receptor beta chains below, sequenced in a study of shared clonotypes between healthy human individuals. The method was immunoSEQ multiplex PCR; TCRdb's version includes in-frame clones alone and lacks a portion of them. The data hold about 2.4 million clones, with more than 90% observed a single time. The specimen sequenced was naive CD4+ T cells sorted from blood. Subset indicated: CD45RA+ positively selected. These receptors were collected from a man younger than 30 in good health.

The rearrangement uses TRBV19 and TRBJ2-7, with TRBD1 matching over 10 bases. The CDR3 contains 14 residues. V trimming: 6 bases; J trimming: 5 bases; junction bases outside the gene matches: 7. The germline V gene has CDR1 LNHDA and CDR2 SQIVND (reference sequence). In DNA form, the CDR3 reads TGTGCCAGTAGCCGGGACAGGGGTTCACACGAGCAGTACTTC. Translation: CASSRDRGSHEQYF.

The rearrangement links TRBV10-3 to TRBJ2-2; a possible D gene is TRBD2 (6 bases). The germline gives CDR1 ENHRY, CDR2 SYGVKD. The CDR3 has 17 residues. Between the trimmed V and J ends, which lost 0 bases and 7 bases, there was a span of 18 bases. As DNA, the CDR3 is TGTGCCATCAGTGAGTCTGGGGACTTCACCGTTAACGGGGAGCTGTTTTTT. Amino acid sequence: CAISESGDFTVNGELFF.

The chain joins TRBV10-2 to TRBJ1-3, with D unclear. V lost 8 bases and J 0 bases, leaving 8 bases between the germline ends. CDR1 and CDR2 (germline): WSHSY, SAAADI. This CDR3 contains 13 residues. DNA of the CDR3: TGCGCCAGCGAGGCAGGCTCTGGAAACACCATATATTTT. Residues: CASEAGSGNTIYF.

As DNA, the CDR3 is TGTGCCAGCAGTTTCGGGACCCGATCCTACGAGCAGTACTTC. Amino acids: CASSFGTRSYEQYF. This sequence joins TRBV6-6 and TRBJ2-7; D tentatively fits TRBD1 or TRBD2 (5 bases each). Germline assignment: CDR1 MNHNY and CDR2 SVGAGI (reference sequence). The CDR3 runs to 14 residues. V shed 4 bases and J shed 1 base, with 11 bases lying between them.

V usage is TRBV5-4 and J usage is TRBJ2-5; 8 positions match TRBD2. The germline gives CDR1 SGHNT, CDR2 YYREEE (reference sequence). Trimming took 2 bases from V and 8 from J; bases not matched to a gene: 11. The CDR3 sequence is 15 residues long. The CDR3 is CASSLGREGLGTQYF. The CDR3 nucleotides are TGTGCCAGCAGCTTAGGACGGGAGGGCCTGGGAACCCAGTACTTC.

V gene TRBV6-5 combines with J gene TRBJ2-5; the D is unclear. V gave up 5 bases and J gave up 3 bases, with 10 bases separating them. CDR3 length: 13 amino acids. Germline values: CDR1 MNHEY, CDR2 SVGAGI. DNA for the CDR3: TGTGCCAGCAGTCTGGGCCGGAAAGAGACCCAGTACTTC. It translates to CASSLGRKETQYF.

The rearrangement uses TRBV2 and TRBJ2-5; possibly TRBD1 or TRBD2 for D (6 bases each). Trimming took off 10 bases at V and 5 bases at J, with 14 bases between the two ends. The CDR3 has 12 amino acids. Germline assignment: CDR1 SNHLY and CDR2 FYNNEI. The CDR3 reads CATRGQGETQYF. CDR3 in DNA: TGTGCCACCCGGGGGCAGGGGGAGACCCAGTACTTC.

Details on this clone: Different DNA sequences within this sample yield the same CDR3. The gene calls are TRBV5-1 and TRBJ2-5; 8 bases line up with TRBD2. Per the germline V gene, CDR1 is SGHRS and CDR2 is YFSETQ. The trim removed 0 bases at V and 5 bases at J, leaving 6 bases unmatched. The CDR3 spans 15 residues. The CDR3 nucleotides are TGCGCCAGCAGCTTGGCGGGGGGGGCCGGTGAGACCCAGTACTTC. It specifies CASSLAGGAGETQYF. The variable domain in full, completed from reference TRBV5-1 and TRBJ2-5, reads KAGVTQTPRYLIKTRGQQVTLSCSPISGHRSVSWYQQTPGQGLQFLFEYFSETQRNKGNFPGRFSGRQFSNSRSEMNVSTLELGDSALYLCASSLAGGAGETQYFGPGTRLLVL.

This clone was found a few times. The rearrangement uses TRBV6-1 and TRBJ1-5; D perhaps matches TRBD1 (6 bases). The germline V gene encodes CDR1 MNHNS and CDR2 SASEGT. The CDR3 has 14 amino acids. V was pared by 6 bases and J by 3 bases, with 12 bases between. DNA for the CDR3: TGTGCCAGCAGAAAGGACAGCCTCAATCAGCCCCAGCATTTT. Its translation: CASRKDSLNQPQHF.

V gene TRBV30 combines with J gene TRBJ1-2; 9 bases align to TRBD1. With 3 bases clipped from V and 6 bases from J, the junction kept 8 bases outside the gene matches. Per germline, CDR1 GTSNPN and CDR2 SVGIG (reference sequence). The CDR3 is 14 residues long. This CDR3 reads CAWRGDRGFHGYTF. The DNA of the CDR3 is TGTGCCTGGAGGGGAGACAGGGGGTTCCATGGCTACACCTTC.

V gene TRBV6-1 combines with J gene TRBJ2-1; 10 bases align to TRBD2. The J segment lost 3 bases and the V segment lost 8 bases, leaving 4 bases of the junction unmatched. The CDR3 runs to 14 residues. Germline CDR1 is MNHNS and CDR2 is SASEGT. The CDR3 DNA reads TGTGCCAGCCGGGGACTAGCGATCTACAATGAGCAGTTCTTC. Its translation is CASRGLAIYNEQFF.

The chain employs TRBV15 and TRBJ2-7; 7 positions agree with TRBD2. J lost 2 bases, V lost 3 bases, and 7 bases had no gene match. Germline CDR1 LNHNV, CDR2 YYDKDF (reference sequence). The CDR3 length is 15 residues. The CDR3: CATSRGGTATYEQYF. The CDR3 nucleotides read TGTGCCACCAGCAGGGGGGGGACGGCAACCTACGAGCAGTACTTC.

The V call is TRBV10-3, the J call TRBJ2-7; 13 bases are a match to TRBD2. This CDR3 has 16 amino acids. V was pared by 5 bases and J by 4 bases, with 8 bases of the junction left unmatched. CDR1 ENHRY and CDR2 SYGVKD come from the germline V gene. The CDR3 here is CAISSTSGGAGYEQYF. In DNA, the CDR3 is TGTGCCATCAGTAGTACTAGCGGGGGGGCCGGGTACGAGCAGTACTTC.

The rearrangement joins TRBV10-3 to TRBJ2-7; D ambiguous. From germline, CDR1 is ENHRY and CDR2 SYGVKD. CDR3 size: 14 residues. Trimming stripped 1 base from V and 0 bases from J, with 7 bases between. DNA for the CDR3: TGTGCCATCAGTGAGTTTACGGACTCCTACGAGCAGTACTTC. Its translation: CAISEFTDSYEQYF.

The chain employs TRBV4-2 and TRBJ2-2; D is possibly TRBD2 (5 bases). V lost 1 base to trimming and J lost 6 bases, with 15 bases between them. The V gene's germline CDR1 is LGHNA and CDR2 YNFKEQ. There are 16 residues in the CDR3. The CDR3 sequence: CASSQATKALAGELFF. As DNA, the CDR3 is TGTGCCAGCAGCCAAGCGACTAAAGCCCTCGCCGGGGAGCTGTTTTTT.

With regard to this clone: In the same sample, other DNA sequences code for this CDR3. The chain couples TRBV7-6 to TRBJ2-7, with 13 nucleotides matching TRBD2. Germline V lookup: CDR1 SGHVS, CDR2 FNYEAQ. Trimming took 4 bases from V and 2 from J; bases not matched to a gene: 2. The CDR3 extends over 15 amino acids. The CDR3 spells CASSSGLAGAYEQYF. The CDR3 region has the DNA TGTGCCAGCAGCTCCGGACTAGCGGGGGCCTACGAGCAGTACTTC.

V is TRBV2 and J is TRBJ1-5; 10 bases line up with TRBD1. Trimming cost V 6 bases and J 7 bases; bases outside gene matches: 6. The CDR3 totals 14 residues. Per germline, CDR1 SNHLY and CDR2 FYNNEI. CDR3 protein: CASRKGTGDQPQHF. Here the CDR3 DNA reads TGTGCCAGCAGGAAGGGGACAGGGGACCAGCCCCAGCATTTT.

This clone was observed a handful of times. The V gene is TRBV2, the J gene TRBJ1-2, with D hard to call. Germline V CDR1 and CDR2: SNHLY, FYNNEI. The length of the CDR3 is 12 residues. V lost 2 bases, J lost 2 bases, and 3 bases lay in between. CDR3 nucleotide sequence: TGTGCCAGCAGTGAACAGAACTATGGCTACACCTTC. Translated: CASSEQNYGYTF.

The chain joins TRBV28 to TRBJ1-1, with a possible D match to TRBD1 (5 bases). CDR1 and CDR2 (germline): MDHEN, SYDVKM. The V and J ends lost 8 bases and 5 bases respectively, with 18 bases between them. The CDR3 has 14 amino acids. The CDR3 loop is CASFLPQGGTEAFF. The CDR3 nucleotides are TGTGCCAGCTTTCTCCCCCAGGGAGGTACTGAAGCTTTCTTT.

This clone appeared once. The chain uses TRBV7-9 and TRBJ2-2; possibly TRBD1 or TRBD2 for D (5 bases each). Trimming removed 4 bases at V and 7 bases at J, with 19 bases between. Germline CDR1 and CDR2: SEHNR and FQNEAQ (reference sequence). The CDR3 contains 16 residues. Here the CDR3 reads CASSSRGTPGGGELFF. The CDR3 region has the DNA TGTGCCAGCAGCTCTAGAGGGACGCCTGGCGGCGGGGAGCTGTTTTTT.

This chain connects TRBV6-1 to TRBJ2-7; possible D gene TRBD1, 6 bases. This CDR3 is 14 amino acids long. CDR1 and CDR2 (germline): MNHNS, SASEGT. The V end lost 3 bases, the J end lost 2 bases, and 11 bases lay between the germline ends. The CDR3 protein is CASSEGDTTYEQYF. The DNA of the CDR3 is TGTGCCAGCAGTGAGGGGGACACGACCTACGAGCAGTACTTC.